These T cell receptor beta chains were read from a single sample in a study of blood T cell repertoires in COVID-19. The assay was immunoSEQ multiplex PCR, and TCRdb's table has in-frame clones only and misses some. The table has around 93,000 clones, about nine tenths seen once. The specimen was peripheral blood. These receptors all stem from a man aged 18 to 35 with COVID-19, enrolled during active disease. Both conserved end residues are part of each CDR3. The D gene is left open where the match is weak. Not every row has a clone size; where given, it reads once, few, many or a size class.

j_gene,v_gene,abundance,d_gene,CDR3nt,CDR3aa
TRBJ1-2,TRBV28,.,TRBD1,TGTGCCAGCAGTTTGACAGGGGAGAACTATGGCTACACCTTC,CASSLTGENYGYTF
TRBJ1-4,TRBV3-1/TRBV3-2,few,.,TGTGCCAGCAGCCAAGGTTACGGTGAAAAACTGTTTTTT,CASSQGYGEKLFF
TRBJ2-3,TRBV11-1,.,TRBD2,TGTGCCAGCAGCTTAGCAAGCGGGGCAGATACGCAGTATTTT,CASSLASGADTQYF
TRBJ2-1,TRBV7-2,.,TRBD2,TGTGCCAGCAGCTTACACCTGACTAGCGGCTTAGGGAATGAGCAGTTCTTC,CASSLHLTSGLGNEQFF
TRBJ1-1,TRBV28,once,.,TGTGCCAGCAGGTCTCCCCTTGAAGCTTTCTTT,CASRSPLEAFF
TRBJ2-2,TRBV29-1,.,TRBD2,TGCAGCGTCGGCGGGGGCACCGGGGAGCTGTTTTTT,CSVGGGTGELFF
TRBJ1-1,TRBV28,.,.,TGTGCCAGCAGTTTCGGGGAGGTCACTGAAGCTTTCTTT,CASSFGEVTEAFF
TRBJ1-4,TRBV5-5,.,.,TGTGCCAGCAGCTTGGAATACAGCATTAATGAAAAACTGTTTTTT,CASSLEYSINEKLFF
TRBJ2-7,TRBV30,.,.,TGTGCCTGGAGTCGGGGTCTCCCCTCCTACGAGCAGTACTTC,CAWSRGLPSYEQYF
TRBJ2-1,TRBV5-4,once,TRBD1,TGTGCCAGCAACCGGGACAGCTCCTACAATGAGCAGTTCTTC,CASNRDSSYNEQFF
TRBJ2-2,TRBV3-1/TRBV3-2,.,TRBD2,TGTGCCAGCAGCCAAGGAGATAGCGGGAGGGCGAACACCGGGGAGCTGTTTTTT,CASSQGDSGRANTGELFF
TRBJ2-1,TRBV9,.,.,TGTGCCAGCAGCCCCAGAAGAAATGAGCAGTTCTTC,CASSPRRNEQFF
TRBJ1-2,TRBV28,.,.,TGTGCCAGCAACCCTCAGTCTCGTGGCTATGGCTACACCTTC,CASNPQSRGYGYTF
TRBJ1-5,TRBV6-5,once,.,TGTGCCAGCAGTTATCGGGCCTACAGGGTGAAGCCCCAGCATTTT,CASSYRAYRVKPQHF
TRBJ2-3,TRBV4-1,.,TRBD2,TGCGCCAGCAGCCCTATCGGACTAGCGGGAACAGATACGCAGTATTTT,CASSPIGLAGTDTQYF
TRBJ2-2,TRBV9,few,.,TGTGCCAGCAGCGTAGACAGCCTCACCGGCGGGGAGCTGTTTTTT,CASSVDSLTGGELFF
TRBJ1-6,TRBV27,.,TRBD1,TGTGCCAGCAGTGGGGGACAGGGTCGGACACCCCTCCACTTT,CASSGGQGRTPLHF
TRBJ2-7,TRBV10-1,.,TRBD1,TGCGCCAGCAGTGAGTCGGGGACAGGGTGGCACGAGCAGTACTTC,CASSESGTGWHEQYF
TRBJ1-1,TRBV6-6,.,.,TGTGCCATCGGTGACTCCAGGTTTCGGAACACTGAAGCTTTCTTT,CAIGDSRFRNTEAFF
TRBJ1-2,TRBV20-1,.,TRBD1,TGCAGTGCTAGTCGCCTAGGGACAGAATTCCAGCATGGCTACACCTTC,CSASRLGTEFQHGYTF
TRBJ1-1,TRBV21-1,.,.,TGTGCCAGCAGCAAAGTTCTGGGACAGGGTGAAGCTTTCTTT,CASSKVLGQGEAFF
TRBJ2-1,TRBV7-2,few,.,TGTGCCAGCAGCTCGCAGTCCGGGACATACAATGAGCAGTTCTTC,CASSSQSGTYNEQFF
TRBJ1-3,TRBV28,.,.,TGTGCCAGCAGTTCGACAGACTCTGGAAACACCATATATTTT,CASSSTDSGNTIYF
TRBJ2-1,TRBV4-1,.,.,TGCGCCAGCAGCCACGGGACAACCAATGAGCAGTTCTTC,CASSHGTTNEQFF